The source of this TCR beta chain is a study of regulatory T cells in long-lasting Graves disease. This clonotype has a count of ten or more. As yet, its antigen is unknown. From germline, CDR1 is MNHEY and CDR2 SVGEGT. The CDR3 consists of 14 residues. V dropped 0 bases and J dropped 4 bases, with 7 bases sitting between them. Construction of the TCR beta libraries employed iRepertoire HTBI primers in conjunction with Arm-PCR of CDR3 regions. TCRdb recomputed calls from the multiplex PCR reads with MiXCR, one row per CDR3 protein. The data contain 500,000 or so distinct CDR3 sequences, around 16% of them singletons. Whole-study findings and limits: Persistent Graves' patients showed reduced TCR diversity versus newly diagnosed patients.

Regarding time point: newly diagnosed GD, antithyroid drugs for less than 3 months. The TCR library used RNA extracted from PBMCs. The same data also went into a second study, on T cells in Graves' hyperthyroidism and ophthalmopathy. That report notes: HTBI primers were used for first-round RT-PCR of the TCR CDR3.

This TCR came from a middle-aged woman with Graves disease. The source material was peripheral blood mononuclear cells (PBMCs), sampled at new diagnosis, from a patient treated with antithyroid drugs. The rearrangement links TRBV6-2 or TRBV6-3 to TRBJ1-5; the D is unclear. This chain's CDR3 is CASSYSSWNQPQHF. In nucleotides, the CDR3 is TGTGCCAGCAGTTACTCGAGTTGGAATCAGCCCCAGCATTTT.